This T cell receptor beta chain stems from a study of blood T cell repertoires in COVID-19. Study-wide background: From the United States, Italy and Spain came samples of acute and convalescent COVID-19. Sample material is recorded as cDNA or gDNA derived from T cells, B-cell-depleted T cells, or PBMCs.

The CDR3 is 13 residues long. The germline V gene has CDR1 SNHLY and CDR2 FYNNEI. With V trimmed by 10 bases and J by 4 bases, 10 bases remained unmatched. Original handling: Nucleated cell number was recorded as an estimate derived from reference gene primer amplification. Assay: immunoSEQ multiplex PCR; the TCRdb copy retains only in-frame clones and omits some. From that table come the V and J calls and clone size; the DNA was used to work out D and trimming. Of about 240,000 clones listed, roughly 90% are singletons. Material: peripheral blood. This receptor was taken from a woman in her 30s with acute or convalescent COVID-19. This chain uses TRBV2 with TRBJ2-7; 7 bases map to TRBD1. The CDR3 here is CAIDETGFYEQYF. The CDR3 DNA is TGTGCCATCGACGAGACAGGGTTTTACGAGCAGTACTTC.